The source of this TCR beta chain is a study of shared clonotypes between healthy human individuals. Study-wide findings and caveats: Owing to a small donor count, the genetic and exposure-history diversity represented was limited.

Original processing notes: Filtering differed for immunoSEQ, which gave only junction sequences without quality scores. Some clones are missing from TCRdb's copy, which holds only in-frame ones; the method was immunoSEQ multiplex PCR. V, J and clone size were drawn from that table, and D and trimming were deduced from the DNA. The sample lists approximately 480,000 clones; almost 80% were seen once. Germline V CDR1 and CDR2: SGHNT, YYREEE (reference sequence). This CDR3 has 15 residues. The junction had 8 bases not matched to a gene; V was cut back by 5 bases and J by 2 bases. About this clone: Its antigen is as yet unknown.

This clonotype originated in a woman in her forties in good health. Some clones in this sample may be carry-over from other donors' samples. The chain couples TRBV5-4 to TRBJ2-3; 7 bases line up with TRBD1. The material sequenced was PBMCs. CDR3 residues: CASSPGTAPTDTQYF. CDR3 DNA: TGTGCCAGCAGTCCCGGGACAGCTCCCACAGATACGCAGTATTTT.